The source of this T cell receptor (beta chain) is a study of OX40 agonist ivuxolimab in advanced cancers. Germline V gene sequence: CDR1 SGHDT, CDR2 YYEEEE. This CDR3 spans 11 amino acids. The germline V and J ends were trimmed by 0 bases and 7 bases, with 5 bases remaining between them. The data were produced by immunoSEQ multiplex PCR, yet TCRdb's version contains in-frame clones alone and is incomplete. This sample yields approximately 90,000 clones, of which 80% to 90% are seen a single time; 0.79% belongs to the top ten. The TCR originated in an adult with an advanced solid tumor such as melanoma, head and neck, liver or kidney cancer. The chain joins TRBV5-6 to TRBJ2-7, with D perhaps TRBD2 (5 bases). The sequencing here drew on CD4+ or CD8+ T cells sorted from blood, taken in a trial of the OX40 agonist ivuxolimab. As DNA, the CDR3 is TGTGCCAGCAGCTTGGCGGGAGAGCAGTACTTC. Its protein product is CASSLAGEQYF.